The 27 T cell receptor beta chains below were found in one sample sequenced in a study of shared clonotypes between healthy human individuals. Profiled with immunoSEQ multiplex PCR; TCRdb holds only in-frame clones, not every one. Of under 1 million clones in the sample, 80% to 95% are singletons; the top ten hold 20% to 30%. The naive CD8 subset, CD45RO-negative cells positively selected for CCR7, excluded terminally differentiated effector memory CD45RA+ cells. The specimen sequenced was naive CD8+ T cells sorted from blood. Every receptor here comes from a man aged 25-45 years in good health.

The chain recombines TRBV4-2 with TRBJ2-7; TRBD2 aligns across 12 bases. The CDR3 sequence is 17 residues long. Germline CDR1 and CDR2: LGHNA and YNFKEQ. Trimming at V came to 2 bases and at J to 1 base, leaving 6 bases not matched to a gene. DNA of the CDR3: TGTGCCAGCAGCCAATTTACCGGGACTAGCGGGTCCTACGAGCAGTACTTC. Residues: CASSQFTGTSGSYEQYF.

The chain carries TRBV14 and TRBJ2-1; possibly TRBD2 for D (5 bases). Trimming shortened V by 1 base and J by 6 bases, and 13 bases separated the two germline ends. CDR3 length: 15 residues. Per the germline V gene, CDR1 is SGHDN and CDR2 is FVKESK. The CDR3 coding sequence is TGTGCCAGCAGCCAAGTTGGCTTCCGGGGCAATGAGCAGTTCTTC. As protein: CASSQVGFRGNEQFF. The full variable domain, with the rest looked up from reference TRBV14 and TRBJ2-1, is EAGVTQFPSHSVIEKGQTVTLRCDPISGHDNLYWYRRVMGKEIKFLLHFVKESKQDESGMPNNRFLAERTGGTYSTLKVQPAELEDSGVYFCASSQVGFRGNEQFFGPGTRLTVL.

V usage is TRBV11-2 and J usage is TRBJ2-7; 9 bases map to TRBD2. V lost 1 base, J lost 6 bases, and 10 bases stayed unmatched. This CDR3 contains 16 residues. The germline gives CDR1 SGHAT, CDR2 FQNNGV. Here the CDR3 reads CASSLVAGGPFSEQYF. CDR3 nucleotides: TGTGCCAGCAGCTTAGTGGCGGGAGGGCCTTTTTCCGAGCAGTACTTC.

The gene calls are TRBV6-6 and TRBJ1-1, with D perhaps matching TRBD1 (5 bases). The CDR3 is 14 amino acids. Trimming removed 8 bases at V and 8 bases at J, with 21 bases between. Germline lookup yields CDR1 MNHNY and CDR2 SVGAGI (reference sequence). CDR3 in amino acids: CASPPAGFSSEAFF. The DNA of the CDR3 is TGTGCCAGCCCCCCGGCAGGGTTTTCGTCGGAAGCTTTCTTT.

This chain joins TRBV5-1 and TRBJ2-3; D gene uncertain. The germline CDR1 and CDR2 sequences are SGHRS and YFSETQ. This CDR3 region has 15 residues. V was clipped by 3 bases and J by 6 bases, with 17 bases between them. The CDR3 is CASSSLPDLMDTQYF. The CDR3 DNA reads TGCGCCAGCAGCTCCCTCCCGGACCTCATGGATACGCAGTATTTT.

This sequence joins TRBV7-9 and TRBJ2-7; 10 positions agree with TRBD2. With V trimmed by 5 bases and J by 5 bases, 9 bases remained unmatched. The CDR3 totals 15 residues. Germline V lookup: CDR1 SEHNR, CDR2 FQNEAQ (reference sequence). The CDR3 loop reads CASSPPSGSPHEQYF. Written as DNA, the CDR3 is TGTGCCAGCAGCCCCCCTAGCGGGAGTCCCCACGAGCAGTACTTC.

The chain combines TRBV30 with TRBJ2-3; possible D gene TRBD2, 5 bases. The CDR3 totals 12 residues. The V end was cut by 2 bases, the J end by 6 bases, with 9 bases between. Germline assignment: CDR1 GTSNPN and CDR2 SVGIG (reference sequence). The CDR3 here is CAWSFVADTQYF. DNA of the CDR3: TGTGCCTGGAGTTTTGTAGCGGATACGCAGTATTTT.

The chain carries TRBV27 and TRBJ2-7, with D possibly matching TRBD1 (5 bases). The CDR3 extends over 13 amino acids. From germline, CDR1 is MNHEY and CDR2 SMNVEV (reference sequence). The V and J ends lost 2 bases and 5 bases respectively, with 10 bases between them. CDR3 sequence reads: CASSLGRANEQYF. For the CDR3, the DNA is TGTGCCAGCAGTTTAGGCAGGGCCAACGAGCAGTACTTC.

V usage is TRBV4-1 and J usage is TRBJ1-1, with a weak D call TRBD1 (5 bases). The V and J ends lost 4 bases and 11 bases respectively, with 26 bases between them. Germline lookup yields CDR1 MGHRA and CDR2 YSYEKL. The CDR3 is 16 residues long. The CDR3 DNA follows: TGCGCCAGCAGCCCCATTCAGGAGGGTGGGGGGTTAGAGGCTTTCTTT. Translation: CASSPIQEGGGLEAFF.

The chain employs TRBV5-1 and TRBJ1-2; no definite D call. With 0 bases removed from V and 1 base from J, the gap between germline ends came to 16 bases. The CDR3 sequence is 17 residues long. Germline V CDR1 and CDR2: SGHRS, YFSETQ. The CDR3: CASSLESAGIGNYGYTF. For the CDR3, the DNA is TGCGCCAGCAGCTTGGAGTCGGCGGGAATTGGTAACTATGGCTACACCTTC.

The CDR3 loop reads CATSSPTSGLADQETQYF. CDR3 sequence (DNA): TGTGCCACCAGCAGCCCTACGTCTGGACTAGCGGATCAAGAGACCCAGTACTTC. The chain joins TRBV15 to TRBJ2-5; TRBD2 agrees at 10 bases. Germline V gives CDR1 LNHNV, CDR2 YYDKDF (reference sequence). V lost 3 bases, J lost 2 bases, and 12 bases stayed unmatched. The CDR3 loop spans 18 amino acids.

The genes are TRBV4-3 and TRBJ1-1, with D unclear. Germline V gives CDR1 LGHNA, CDR2 YSLEER. The length of the CDR3 is 14 residues. The V and J ends lost 1 base and 2 bases respectively, with 8 bases between them. The CDR3 spells CASSQGPANTEAFF. The DNA for the CDR3 is TGCGCCAGCAGCCAAGGACCAGCTAACACTGAAGCTTTCTTT.

This clone has a handful of counts. This chain joins TRBV4-1 and TRBJ2-1; 8 bases fit TRBD2. Germline CDR1 reads MGHRA; CDR2 reads YSYEKL. The CDR3 has 15 amino acids. The V and J ends lost 3 bases and 12 bases, in that order; junction bases with no gene match: 13. This CDR3 is CASSQAGTRGARQFF. CDR3 sequence (DNA): TGCGCCAGCAGCCAGGCCGGGACTAGAGGCGCAAGGCAGTTCTTC.

The CDR3 DNA sequence: TGTGCCAGCACCGAATCCCCGGGCGTGGGTGAAAAACTGTTTTTT. Translation gives CASTESPGVGEKLFF. The chain recombines TRBV13 with TRBJ1-4; D uncertain. Germline CDR1 reads PRHDT; CDR2 reads FYEKMQ (reference sequence). The V end lost 7 bases, the J end lost 7 bases, and 19 bases lay between the germline ends. The CDR3 length is 15 residues. Full variable domain (missing parts from reference TRBV13 and TRBJ1-4): AAGVIQSPRHLIKEKRETATLKCYPIPRHDTVYWYQQGPGQDPQFLISFYEKMQSDKGSIPDRFSAQQFSDYHSELNMSSLELGDSALYFCASTESPGVGEKLFFGSGTQLSVL.

The chain couples TRBV18 to TRBJ2-1; 9 bases agree with TRBD2. The trim removed 4 bases at V and 2 bases at J, leaving 9 bases unmatched. CDR1 KGHSH and CDR2 LQKENI come from the germline V gene. CDR3 length: 17 amino acids. The CDR3 loop is CASSLVGLAVTYNEQFF. Here the CDR3 DNA reads TGTGCCAGCTCACTGGTGGGACTAGCCGTTACCTACAATGAGCAGTTCTTC.

Turning to this clone: This may stem from a read error, because a much larger clone lies one nucleotide away. The chain carries TRBV5-4 and TRBJ2-2, with no clear D. Germline CDR1 SGHNT, CDR2 YYREEE (reference sequence). This CDR3 region has 12 residues. V was shortened by 2 bases and J by 2 bases, with 1 base between the two germline ends. CDR3 DNA: TGTGCCAGCAGCTTCAACACCGGGGAGCTGTTTTTT. Protein product: CASSFNTGELFF.

In this sample, this clone turned up once. The chain uses TRBV4-1 and TRBJ1-1; D gene ambiguous. This CDR3 is 13 amino acids long. Trimming removed 0 bases from V and 5 bases from J, with 7 bases in between. Germline CDR1 is MGHRA and CDR2 is YSYEKL. CDR3 coding DNA: TGCGCCAGCAGCCAAGACGTGGTAACTGAAGCTTTCTTT. Amino acids: CASSQDVVTEAFF.

This sequence joins TRBV21-1 and TRBJ1-5. TRBV21-1 counts as a pseudogene. CDR3 size: 13 residues. The DNA of the CDR3 is TGTGCCAGCGAGAACCTTAGCAATCAGCCCCAGCATTTT. Translated: CASENLSNQPQHF.

The chain has TRBV28 and TRBJ1-5; D may be TRBD1 (5 bases). Germline CDR1 and CDR2: MDHEN and SYDVKM. Trimming took 10 bases from V and 1 from J, leaving 23 bases between them. CDR3 size: 17 residues. The DNA for the CDR3 is TGTGCCATCAACCCCACACTTCGCCGGGGCAGCAATCAGCCCCAGCATTTT. Its translation: CAINPTLRRGSNQPQHF.

V gene TRBV29-1 combines with J gene TRBJ2-7; 10 nucleotides agree with TRBD2. With V trimmed by 4 bases and J by 5 bases, 8 bases remained unmatched. The CDR3 has 14 residues. Per the germline V gene, CDR1 is SQVTM and CDR2 is ANQGSEA. The CDR3 DNA sequence: TGCAGCGTTGTGGCTAGCGGGAGCTATGACGAGCAGTACTTC. Protein sequence: CSVVASGSYDEQYF.

The rearrangement joins TRBV30 to TRBJ2-1; 11 bases are a match to TRBD2. From germline, CDR1 is GTSNPN and CDR2 SVGIG (reference sequence). The CDR3 totals 13 residues. This chain's CDR3 is CVHLAGGSNEQFF. CDR3 DNA: TGTGTCCACCTAGCGGGAGGCTCTAATGAGCAGTTCTTC.

This clone was seen only once. This chain links TRBV10-3 with TRBJ2-3; 12 bases are shared with TRBD1. In germline, CDR1 is ENHRY, CDR2 SYGVKD. The CDR3 loop spans 15 amino acids. The junction had 8 bases not matched to a gene; V was cut back by 9 bases and J by 4 bases. The CDR3 bases are TGTGCCATTAGGACGGGACAGGGGGCGGCAGATACGCAGTATTTT. Translated, it gives CAIRTGQGAADTQYF.

The chain has TRBV13 and TRBJ2-1, with 10 bases identical to TRBD2. The trim removed 2 bases at V and 6 bases at J, leaving 4 bases unmatched. CDR1 is PRHDT, CDR2 FYEKMQ, per germline (reference sequence). The CDR3 spans 15 residues. The CDR3 spells CASSLPASGGNEQFF. CDR3 coding DNA: TGTGCCAGCAGCTTACCGGCTAGCGGGGGCAATGAGCAGTTCTTC.

The rearrangement joins TRBV5-5 to TRBJ2-3; D not resolved. CDR1 SGHKS and CDR2 YYEKEE come from the germline V gene (reference sequence). The V gene lost 5 bases and the J gene lost 4 bases, with 11 bases spanning the gap. The CDR3 has 13 amino acids. CDR3 loop: CASRHPGPDTQYF. CDR3 sequence (DNA): TGTGCCAGCAGGCACCCCGGCCCAGATACGCAGTATTTT.

For the CDR3, the DNA is TGTGCCAGCAGTTTGGGCGGGGCCGGGGAGCTGTTTTTT. This sequence encodes CASSLGGAGELFF. This chain links TRBV28 with TRBJ2-2, with TRBD2 as a possible D gene (6 bases). V dropped 3 bases and J dropped 6 bases, with 8 bases sitting between them. The CDR3 runs to 13 residues. Germline lookup yields CDR1 MDHEN and CDR2 SYDVKM.

The rearrangement links TRBV6-4 to TRBJ1-2; D uncertain. The germline gives CDR1 MRHNA, CDR2 SNTAGT. The CDR3 totals 15 residues. Trimming removed 6 bases from V and 8 bases from J, with 22 bases in between. CDR3 loop: CASSEAPGRTDGYTF. CDR3 coding DNA: TGTGCCAGCAGCGAGGCCCCGGGGAGAACTGACGGCTACACCTTC.

The rearrangement links TRBV7-9 to TRBJ2-7; TRBD2 might be the D (6 bases). This CDR3 spans 15 amino acids. Germline CDR1 and CDR2: SEHNR and FQNEAQ (reference sequence). Trimming cost V 5 bases and J 0 bases, with 14 bases left between them. The DNA of the CDR3 is TGTGCCAGCAGCGGGGGGTACAGGAGCTCCTACGAGCAGTACTTC. Translation: CASSGGYRSSYEQYF.